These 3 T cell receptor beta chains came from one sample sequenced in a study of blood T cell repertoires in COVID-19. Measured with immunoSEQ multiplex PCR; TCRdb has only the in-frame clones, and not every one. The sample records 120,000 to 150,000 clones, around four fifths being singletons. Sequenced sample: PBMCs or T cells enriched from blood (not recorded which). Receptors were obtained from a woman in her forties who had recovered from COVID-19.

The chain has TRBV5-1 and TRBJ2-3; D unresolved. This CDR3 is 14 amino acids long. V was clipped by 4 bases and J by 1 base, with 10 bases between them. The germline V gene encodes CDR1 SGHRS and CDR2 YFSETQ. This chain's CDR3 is CASSPRYGTDTQYF. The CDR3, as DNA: TGCGCCAGCAGCCCCAGATATGGCACAGATACGCAGTATTTT.

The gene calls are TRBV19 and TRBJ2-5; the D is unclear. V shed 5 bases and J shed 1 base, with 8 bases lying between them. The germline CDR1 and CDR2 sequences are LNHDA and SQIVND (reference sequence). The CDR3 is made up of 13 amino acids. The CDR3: CASSALTQETQYF. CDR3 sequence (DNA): TGTGCCAGTAGTGCCCTAACCCAAGAGACCCAGTACTTC.

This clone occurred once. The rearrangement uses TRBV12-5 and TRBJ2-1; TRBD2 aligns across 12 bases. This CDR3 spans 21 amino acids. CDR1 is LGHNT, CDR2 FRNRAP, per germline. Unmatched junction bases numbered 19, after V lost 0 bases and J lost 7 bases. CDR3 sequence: CASGLVLGGLAGGPRSNEQFF. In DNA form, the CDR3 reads TGTGCTAGTGGTTTGGTACTAGGCGGGCTAGCGGGAGGGCCACGGAGTAATGAGCAGTTCTTC.